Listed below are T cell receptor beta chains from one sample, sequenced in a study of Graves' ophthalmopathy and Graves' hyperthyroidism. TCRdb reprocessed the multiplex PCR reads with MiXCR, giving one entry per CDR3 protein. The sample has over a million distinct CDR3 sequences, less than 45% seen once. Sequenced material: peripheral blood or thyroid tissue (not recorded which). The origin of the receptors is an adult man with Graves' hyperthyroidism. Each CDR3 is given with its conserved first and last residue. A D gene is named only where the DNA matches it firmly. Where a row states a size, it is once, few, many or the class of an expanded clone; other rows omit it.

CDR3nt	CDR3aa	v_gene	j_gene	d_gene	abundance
TGCGCCAGTAGACTGGGACAGGAGTCCTACGAGCAGTACTTC	CASRLGQESYEQYF	TRBV5-1	TRBJ2-7	TRBD1	-
TGTGCCAGCAGCCCTATACTTGCTGGAGAGCAGTACTTC	CASSPILAGEQYF	TRBV7-2	TRBJ2-7	-	-
TGTGCCAGCAGCCCTTTTAGGGGATCCGAGCAGTACTTC	CASSPFRGSEQYF	TRBV7-3	TRBJ2-7	-	-
TGTGCCAGCAGTGTTGGGGTTTCTTCCTCCTACGAGCAGTACTTC	CASSVGVSSSYEQYF	TRBV2	TRBJ2-7	-	few
TGTGCCAGCAGTCGAAACAGACAGAGTTGGTCCGGGGAGCTGTTTTTT	CASSRNRQSWSGELFF	TRBV10-3	TRBJ2-2	-	few
TGCGCCAGCAGCCCAGGGAACCGGCGGGACGAGCAGTACTTC	CASSPGNRRDEQYF	TRBV5-1	TRBJ2-7	-	-
TGTGCCAGCAGCGAACCCCATGGGGGGGCCGACACCGGGGAGCTGTTTTTT	CASSEPHGGADTGELFF	TRBV9	TRBJ2-2	-	many
TGCGCCAGCAGCTTGGACGGGACAGTGGGCTCTGGGGCCAACGTCCTGACTTTC	CASSLDGTVGSGANVLTF	TRBV5-1	TRBJ2-6	TRBD1	many
TGTGCCAGCAGTGGATTGGTAATTTCCTACGAGCAGTACTTC	CASSGLVISYEQYF	TRBV7-4	TRBJ2-7	-	-
TGTGCCAGCAGTAGAGGGACGCGGTTGAATTCACCCCTCCACTTT	CASSRGTRLNSPLHF	TRBV12-3/TRBV12-4	TRBJ1-6	-	-
TGCAGCGTTGAGCAGGGGACAGGTGGCTACACCTTC	CSVEQGTGGYTF	TRBV29-1	TRBJ1-2	TRBD1	few
TGTGCCAGCAGCTTGTTGTCCCGGGACAGGGGGTACGAGCAGTACTTC	CASSLLSRDRGYEQYF	TRBV5-6	TRBJ2-7	TRBD1	few
TGTGCCAGCAGCTTAAGCGGGAGGGCCGGCGAGCAGTACTTC	CASSLSGRAGEQYF	TRBV7-9	TRBJ2-7	TRBD2	many
TGCGCCAGCAGTGAGCCGGACAGGTCTGAAGCTTTCTTT	CASSEPDRSEAFF	TRBV10-2	TRBJ1-1	TRBD1	-
TGTGCCAGCAGTTACTCGCGGCCAAAAGAGACCCAGTACTTC	CASSYSRPKETQYF	TRBV10-3	TRBJ2-5	-	-
TGTGCCACGCACGCGGACACGGAGACCCAGTACTTC	CATHADTETQYF	TRBV6-5	TRBJ2-5	-	-
TGTGCCATCAAGGATTATAATTCACCCCTCCACTTT	CAIKDYNSPLHF	TRBV10-3	TRBJ1-6	-	many
TGTGCCACCAGCCGGGACAGTAACACTGAAGCTTTCTTT	CATSRDSNTEAFF	TRBV24-1	TRBJ1-1	TRBD1	many
TGTGCCAGCAGTGACAGACCCGGGGAGCTGTTTTTT	CASSDRPGELFF	TRBV2	TRBJ2-2	-	many
TGCAGTGCTAGCGCAGGGGTCGACTATGGCTACACCTTC	CSASAGVDYGYTF	TRBV20-1	TRBJ1-2	-	many
TGTGCCAGCAGTTGGACTGCTCAAGGGCACTATGGCTACACCTTC	CASSWTAQGHYGYTF	TRBV6-5	TRBJ1-2	-	many
TGCGCCAGCAGCTTTACAGGGGACCGGGATTCACCCCTCCACTTT	CASSFTGDRDSPLHF	TRBV5-1	TRBJ1-6	TRBD1	many
TGTGCCACCAGCAGGGATCGGGAGGACAGCTCTGGGGCCAACGTCCTGACTTTC	CATSRDREDSSGANVLTF	TRBV15	TRBJ2-6	-	-
TGTGCCAGCAGCGCACTAGCGGGGGGAGACTACGAGCAGTACTTC	CASSALAGGDYEQYF	TRBV7-3	TRBJ2-7	TRBD2	many
TGTGCCAGCAGCCCAGTCGCTAGCGGGTTAACTCGAGAGGGGGAGACCCAGTACTTC	CASSPVASGLTREGETQYF	TRBV5-6	TRBJ2-5	TRBD2	few
TGTGCCAGCAGTTACTCGAAACTGGGGTCTGGCTACACCTTC	CASSYSKLGSGYTF	TRBV6-5	TRBJ1-2	-	-
TGTGCCAGCAGTACAGGGAACAATCAGCCCCAGCATTTT	CASSTGNNQPQHF	TRBV7-9	TRBJ1-5	-	many
TGTGCCAGCAGCCTACGACAGGGTCTAGGGGCTTTCTTT	CASSLRQGLGAFF	TRBV7-9	TRBJ1-1	TRBD1	-
TGTGCCAGCATCCTAGCCACAGGAACTAACTATGGCTACACCTTC	CASILATGTNYGYTF	TRBV2	TRBJ1-2	-	-
TGCGCCAGCAGCTCAGGGGCTAGCGGGGGAGAGACCCAGTACTTC	CASSSGASGGETQYF	TRBV4-1	TRBJ2-5	TRBD2	many
TGTGCCAGCAGCAGCCGGGACTTGAGGAACACCGGGGAGCTGTTTTTT	CASSSRDLRNTGELFF	TRBV7-9	TRBJ2-2	-	-
TGCGCCAGCAGCAGCGGACTAGCGGGAGGGCCTGATACGCAGTATTTT	CASSSGLAGGPDTQYF	TRBV5-1	TRBJ2-3	TRBD2	-
TGTGCCAGCAGTGACCTTCAGGGACGAGGGACAGATACGCAGTATTTT	CASSDLQGRGTDTQYF	TRBV11-2	TRBJ2-3	-	-
TGTGCCAGCAGTCCTTATGGCACTGAAGCTTTCTTT	CASSPYGTEAFF	TRBV12-3/TRBV12-4	TRBJ1-1	-	many
TGTGCCAGCAGCCAATCGAGGCGGATAGCAGGGGAGACCCAGTACTTC	CASSQSRRIAGETQYF	TRBV7-9	TRBJ2-5	-	few
TGTGCCAGCAGCTTGACGCGGCGAACCGGGGAGCTGTTTTTT	CASSLTRRTGELFF	TRBV7-2	TRBJ2-2	-	many
TGTGCCAGCAGCGTCAATCCTGACAGGGAGCTGTTTTTT	CASSVNPDRELFF	TRBV9	TRBJ2-2	-	many
TGTGCCAGCAGTTCCAACGGGGCCCAGCCCCAGCATTTT	CASSSNGAQPQHF	TRBV12-3/TRBV12-4	TRBJ1-5	-	many
TGTGCCAGCAGGCATGGAGCCGGGACCCAAGAGACCCAGTACTTC	CASRHGAGTQETQYF	TRBV7-9	TRBJ2-5	-	-
TGTGCCAGCAGCAGAAAAGGGGTTAGGCACACTGAAGCTTTCTTT	CASSRKGVRHTEAFF	TRBV7-9	TRBJ1-1	-	-